The TCR beta chain under discussion was sequenced for a study of CD8+CD57+ T cells in acquired aplastic anemia. Study information: Mean DNA quantity obtained from sorted CD4+ and CD8+ cells was 3 to 3.5 ug.

According to the study, genomic DNA was the template for TCR beta VDJ and CDR3 profiling. TCRdb redid the calling of the reads with MiXCR, one entry per CDR3 protein. The sample shows under 500,000 distinct CDR3 sequences, 25% to 40% of them seen only once. Germline CDR1 reads SGHRS; CDR2 reads YFSETQ. There are 14 residues in the CDR3. V gave up 1 base and J gave up 6 bases, with 10 bases separating them. Notes on the study in general: Patients and controls had in common fewer than 30 CD8+ CDR3 sequences.

This clonotype has just a few counts. The antigen is undetermined. Selection for sequencing was limited to patients who had shown CD8+CD57+ cell expansion by flow cytometry. The sample taken for sequencing was sorted CD4+, CD8+, or CD8+CD57+ T cells (not recorded which) from PBMCs. This TCR was recovered from a human donor with aplastic anemia. The chain links TRBV5-1 to TRBJ2-2; either TRBD1 or TRBD2 may fit D (5 bases each). CDR3 DNA sequence: TGCGCCAGCAGCTTGACGACGGGGCCCGGGGAGCTGTTTTTT. Encoded protein: CASSLTTGPGELFF.